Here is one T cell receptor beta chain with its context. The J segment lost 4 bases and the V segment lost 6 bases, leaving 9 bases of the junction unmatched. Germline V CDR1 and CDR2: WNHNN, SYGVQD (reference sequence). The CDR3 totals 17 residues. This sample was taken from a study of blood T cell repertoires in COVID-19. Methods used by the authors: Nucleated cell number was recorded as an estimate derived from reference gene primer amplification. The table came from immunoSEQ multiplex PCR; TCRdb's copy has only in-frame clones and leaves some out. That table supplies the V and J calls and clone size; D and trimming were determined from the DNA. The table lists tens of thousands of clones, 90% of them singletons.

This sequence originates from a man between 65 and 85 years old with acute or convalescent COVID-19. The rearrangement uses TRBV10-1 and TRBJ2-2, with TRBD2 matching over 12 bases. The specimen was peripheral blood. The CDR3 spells CASSRTSGAYFTGELFF. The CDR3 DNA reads TGCGCCAGCAGCAGGACTAGCGGGGCTTACTTCACCGGGGAGCTGTTTTTT.